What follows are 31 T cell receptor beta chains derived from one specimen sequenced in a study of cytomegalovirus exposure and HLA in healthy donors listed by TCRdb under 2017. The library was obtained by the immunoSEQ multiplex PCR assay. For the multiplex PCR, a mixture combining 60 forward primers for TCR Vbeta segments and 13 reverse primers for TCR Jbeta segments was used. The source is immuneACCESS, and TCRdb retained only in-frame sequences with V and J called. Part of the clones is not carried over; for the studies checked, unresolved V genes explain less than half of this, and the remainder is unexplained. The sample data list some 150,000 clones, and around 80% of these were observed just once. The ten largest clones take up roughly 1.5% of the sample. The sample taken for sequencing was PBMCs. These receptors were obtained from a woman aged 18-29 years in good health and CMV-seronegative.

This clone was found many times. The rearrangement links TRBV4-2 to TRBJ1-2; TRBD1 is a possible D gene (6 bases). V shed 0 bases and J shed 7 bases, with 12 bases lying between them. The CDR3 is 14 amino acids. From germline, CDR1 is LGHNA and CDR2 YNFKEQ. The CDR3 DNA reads TGTGCCAGCAGCCAAGATTCCCAGGGGCTTGGCTACACCTTC. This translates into CASSQDSQGLGYTF.

This CDR3 is CASSPRGLEAFF. The CDR3 DNA reads as TGTGCCAGCAGTCCCAGGGGCCTCGAAGCTTTCTTT. The chain employs TRBV6-5 and TRBJ1-1, with D possibly matching TRBD1 (6 bases). The CDR3 runs to 12 residues. V lost 5 bases to trimming and J lost 8 bases, with 12 bases between them. CDR1 MNHEY and CDR2 SVGAGI come from the germline V gene.

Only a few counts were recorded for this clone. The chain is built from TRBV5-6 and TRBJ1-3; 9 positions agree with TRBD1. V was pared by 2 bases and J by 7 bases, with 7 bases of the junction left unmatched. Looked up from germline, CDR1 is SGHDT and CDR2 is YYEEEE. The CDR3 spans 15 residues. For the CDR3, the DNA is TGTGCCAGCAGCTTACAGGGGGCTGGTTGGAACACCATATATTTT. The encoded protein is CASSLQGAGWNTIYF.

CDR3: CASSHHVQETGYYGYTF. In nucleotides, the CDR3 is TGCGCCAGCAGCCACCATGTACAGGAGACTGGGTATTATGGCTACACCTTC. V gene TRBV4-1 combines with J gene TRBJ1-2, with D perhaps matching TRBD1 (5 bases). The CDR3 runs 17 residues. Deletions cut 3 bases from V and 5 bases from J, with 22 bases between. Germline V gene data show CDR1 as MGHRA and CDR2 as YSYEKL.

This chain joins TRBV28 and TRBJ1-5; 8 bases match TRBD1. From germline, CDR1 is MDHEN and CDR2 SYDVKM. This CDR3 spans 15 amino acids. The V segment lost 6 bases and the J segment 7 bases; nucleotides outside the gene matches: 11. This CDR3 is CASSSGQGAGQPQHF. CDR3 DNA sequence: TGTGCCAGCAGCTCTGGACAGGGTGCTGGGCAGCCCCAGCATTTT.

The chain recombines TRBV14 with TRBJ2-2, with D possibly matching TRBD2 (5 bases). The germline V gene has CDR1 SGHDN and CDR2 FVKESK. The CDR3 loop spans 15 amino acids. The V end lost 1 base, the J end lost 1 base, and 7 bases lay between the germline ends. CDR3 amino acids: CASSQAAGNTGELFF. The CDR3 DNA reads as TGTGCCAGCAGCCAAGCCGCGGGGAACACCGGGGAGCTGTTTTTT.

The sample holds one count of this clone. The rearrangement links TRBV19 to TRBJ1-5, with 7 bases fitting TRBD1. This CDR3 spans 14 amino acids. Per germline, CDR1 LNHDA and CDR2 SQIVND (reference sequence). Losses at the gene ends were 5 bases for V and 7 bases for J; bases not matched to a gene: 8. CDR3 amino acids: CASSLRGRRQPQHF. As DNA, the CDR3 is TGTGCCAGTAGTCTTAGGGGGCGACGGCAGCCCCAGCATTTT.

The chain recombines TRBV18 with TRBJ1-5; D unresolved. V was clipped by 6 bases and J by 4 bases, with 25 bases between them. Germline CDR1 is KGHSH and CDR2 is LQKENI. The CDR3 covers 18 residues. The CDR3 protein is CASSTKFWSYFLNQPQHF. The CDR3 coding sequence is TGTGCCAGCTCCACTAAATTTTGGTCTTATTTTCTTAATCAGCCCCAGCATTTT.

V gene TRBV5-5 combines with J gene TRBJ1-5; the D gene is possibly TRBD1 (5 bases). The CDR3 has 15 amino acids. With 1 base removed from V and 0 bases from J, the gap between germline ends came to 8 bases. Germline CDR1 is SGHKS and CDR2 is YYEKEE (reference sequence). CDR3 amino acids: CASSLRGISNQPQHF. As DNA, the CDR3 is TGTGCCAGCAGCTTGCGGGGGATTAGCAATCAGCCCCAGCATTTT.

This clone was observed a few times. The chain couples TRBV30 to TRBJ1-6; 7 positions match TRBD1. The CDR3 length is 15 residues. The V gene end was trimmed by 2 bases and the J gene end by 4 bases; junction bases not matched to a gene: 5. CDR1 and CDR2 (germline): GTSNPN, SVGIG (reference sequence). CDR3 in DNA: TGTGCCTGGAGTCGCCGGGACAGTTATAATTCACCCCTCCACTTT. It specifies CAWSRRDSYNSPLHF.

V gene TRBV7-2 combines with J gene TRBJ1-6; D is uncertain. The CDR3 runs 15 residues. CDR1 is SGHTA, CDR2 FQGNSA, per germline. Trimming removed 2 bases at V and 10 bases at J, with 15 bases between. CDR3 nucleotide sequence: TGTGCCAGCAGCTTACTCGGCCCAGGTCAATCACCCCTCCACTTT. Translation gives CASSLLGPGQSPLHF.

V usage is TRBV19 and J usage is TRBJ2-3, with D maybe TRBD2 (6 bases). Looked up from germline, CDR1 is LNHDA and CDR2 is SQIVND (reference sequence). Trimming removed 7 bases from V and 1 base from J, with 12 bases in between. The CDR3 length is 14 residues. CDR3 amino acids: CASNGGAGTDTQYF. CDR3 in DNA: TGTGCCAGTAATGGCGGGGCTGGCACAGATACGCAGTATTTT.

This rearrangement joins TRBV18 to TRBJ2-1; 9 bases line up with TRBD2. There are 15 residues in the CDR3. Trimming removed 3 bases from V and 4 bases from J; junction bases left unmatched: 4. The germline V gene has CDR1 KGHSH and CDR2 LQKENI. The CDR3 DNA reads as TGTGCCAGCTCACCCCTAGCGGGGACATACAATGAGCAGTTCTTC. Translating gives CASSPLAGTYNEQFF.

In DNA, the CDR3 is TGTGCCAGCTCACCAATAGGGACAGGGAATTTGGGTGGCTACACCTTC. Amino acid sequence: CASSPIGTGNLGGYTF. The J gene is TRBJ1-2, the V gene TRBV18; TRBD1 matches at 9 bases. Trimming removed 2 bases from V and 7 bases from J; junction bases left unmatched: 11. This CDR3 spans 16 amino acids. Germline V gives CDR1 KGHSH, CDR2 LQKENI.

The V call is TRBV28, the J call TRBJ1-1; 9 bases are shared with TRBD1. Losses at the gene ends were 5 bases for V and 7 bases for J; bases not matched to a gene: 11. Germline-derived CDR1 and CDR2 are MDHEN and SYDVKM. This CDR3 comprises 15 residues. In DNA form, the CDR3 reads TGTGCCAGCAGTGTAGCCGGGACAGGGAACGTTGAAGCTTTCTTT. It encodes CASSVAGTGNVEAFF.

The CDR3 DNA sequence: TGTGCCAGCAGTTACTCGGGGCAGAGTTACTCCTACGAGCAGTACTTC. It encodes CASSYSGQSYSYEQYF. The chain employs TRBV6-6 and TRBJ2-7; D might be TRBD1 (5 bases). Germline-derived CDR1 and CDR2 are MNHNY and SVGAGI (reference sequence). With 0 bases removed from V and 0 bases from J, the gap between germline ends came to 12 bases. This CDR3 region has 16 residues.

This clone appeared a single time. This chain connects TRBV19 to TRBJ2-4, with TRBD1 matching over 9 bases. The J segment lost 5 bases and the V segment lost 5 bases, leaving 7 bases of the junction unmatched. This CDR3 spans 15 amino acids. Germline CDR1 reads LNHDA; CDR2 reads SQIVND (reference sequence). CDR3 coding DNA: TGTGCCAGTAGTCCACGGACAGGGGAACAAAACATTCAGTACTTC. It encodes CASSPRTGEQNIQYF.

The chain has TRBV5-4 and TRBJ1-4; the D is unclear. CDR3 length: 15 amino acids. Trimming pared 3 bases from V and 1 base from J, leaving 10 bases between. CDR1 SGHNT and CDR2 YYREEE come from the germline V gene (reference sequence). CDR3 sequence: CASSSAGETNEKLFF. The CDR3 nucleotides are TGTGCCAGCAGCTCCGCGGGAGAAACTAATGAAAAACTGTTTTTT.

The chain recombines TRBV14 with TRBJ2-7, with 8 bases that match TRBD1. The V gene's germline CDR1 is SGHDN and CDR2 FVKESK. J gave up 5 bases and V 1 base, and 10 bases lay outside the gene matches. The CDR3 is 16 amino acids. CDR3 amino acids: CASSQVPGGELDEQYF. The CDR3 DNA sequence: TGTGCCAGCAGCCAAGTTCCAGGGGGCGAATTGGACGAGCAGTACTTC.

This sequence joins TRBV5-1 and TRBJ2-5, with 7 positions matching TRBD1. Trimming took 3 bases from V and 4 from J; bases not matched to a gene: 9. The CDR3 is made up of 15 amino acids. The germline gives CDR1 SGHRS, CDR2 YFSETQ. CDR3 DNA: TGCGCCAGCAGCTACTCGACAGGGCGGTCAGAGACCCAGTACTTC. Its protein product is CASSYSTGRSETQYF.

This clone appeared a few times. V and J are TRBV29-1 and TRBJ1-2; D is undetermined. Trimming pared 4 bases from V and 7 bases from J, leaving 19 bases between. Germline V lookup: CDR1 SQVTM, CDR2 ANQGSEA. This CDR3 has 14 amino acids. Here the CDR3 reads CSVGPRGSLGGYTF. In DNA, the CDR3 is TGCAGCGTTGGTCCCCGAGGGTCCTTAGGTGGCTACACCTTC. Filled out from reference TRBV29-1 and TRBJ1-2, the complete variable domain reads SAVISQKPSRDICQRGTSLTIQCQVDSQVTMMFWYRQQPGQSLTLIATANQGSEATYESGFVIDKFPISRPNLTFSTLTVSNMSPEDSSIYLCSVGPRGSLGGYTFGSGTRLTVV.

The CDR3 nucleotides read TGTGCCAGCAGTCTTCAGGGGGCTGGAGGCTACACCTTC. Amino acids: CASSLQGAGGYTF. This rearrangement joins TRBV6-6 to TRBJ1-2; TRBD1 matches 8 bases. The CDR3 extends over 13 amino acids. Trimming cost V 5 bases and J 8 bases; bases outside gene matches: 7. Germline V gene data show CDR1 as MNHNY and CDR2 as SVGAGI (reference sequence).

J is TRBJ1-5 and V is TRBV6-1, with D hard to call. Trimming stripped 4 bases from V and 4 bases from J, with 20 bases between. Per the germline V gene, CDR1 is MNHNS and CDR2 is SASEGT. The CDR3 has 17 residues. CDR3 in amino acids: CASSAALREGRNQPQHF. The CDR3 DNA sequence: TGTGCCAGCAGTGCCGCCTTACGAGAGGGCCGGAATCAGCCCCAGCATTTT.

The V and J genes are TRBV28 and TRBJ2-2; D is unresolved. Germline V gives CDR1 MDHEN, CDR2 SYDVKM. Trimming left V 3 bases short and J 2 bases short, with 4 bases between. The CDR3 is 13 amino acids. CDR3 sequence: CASSFTNTGELFF. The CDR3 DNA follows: TGTGCCAGCAGTTTCACTAACACCGGGGAGCTGTTTTTT.

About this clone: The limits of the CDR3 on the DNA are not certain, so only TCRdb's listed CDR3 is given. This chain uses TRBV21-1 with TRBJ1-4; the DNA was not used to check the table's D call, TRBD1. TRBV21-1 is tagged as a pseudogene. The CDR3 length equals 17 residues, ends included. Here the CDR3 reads CASSPAVGAGTNEKLFF.

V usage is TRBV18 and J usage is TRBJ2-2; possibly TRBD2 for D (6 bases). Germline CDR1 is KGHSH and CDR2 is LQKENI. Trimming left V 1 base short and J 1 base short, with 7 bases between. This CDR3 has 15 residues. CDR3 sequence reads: CASSPRRGNTGELFF. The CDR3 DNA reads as TGTGCCAGCTCACCACGGCGGGGGAACACCGGGGAGCTGTTTTTT.

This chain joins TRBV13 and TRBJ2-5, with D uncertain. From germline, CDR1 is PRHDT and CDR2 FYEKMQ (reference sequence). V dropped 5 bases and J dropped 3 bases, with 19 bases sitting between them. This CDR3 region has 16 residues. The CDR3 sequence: CASSLSRHTREETQYF. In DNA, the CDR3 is TGTGCCAGCAGCCTCTCAAGACACACCCGAGAAGAGACCCAGTACTTC. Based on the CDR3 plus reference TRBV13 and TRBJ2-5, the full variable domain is AAGVIQSPRHLIKEKRETATLKCYPIPRHDTVYWYQQGPGQDPQFLISFYEKMQSDKGSIPDRFSAQQFSDYHSELNMSSLELGDSALYFCASSLSRHTREETQYFGPGTRLLVL.

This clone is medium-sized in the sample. The CDR3 sequence is CASSFLLGTENEQFF. As DNA, the CDR3 is TGCGCCAGCAGCTTCCTTCTGGGGACAGAAAATGAGCAGTTCTTC. The V and J genes are TRBV5-1 and TRBJ2-1, with 7 bases matching TRBD1. CDR3 length: 15 amino acids. After removal of 2 bases from V and 7 bases from J, the junction contained 9 bases not matched to a gene. Germline loops: CDR1 SGHRS, CDR2 YFSETQ.

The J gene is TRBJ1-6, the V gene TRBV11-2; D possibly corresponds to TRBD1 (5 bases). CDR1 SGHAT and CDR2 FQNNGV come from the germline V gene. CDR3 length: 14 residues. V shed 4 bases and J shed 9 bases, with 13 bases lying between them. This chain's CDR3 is CASSSGLVGSPLHF. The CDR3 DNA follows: TGTGCCAGCAGCTCGGGACTAGTAGGTTCACCCCTCCACTTT.

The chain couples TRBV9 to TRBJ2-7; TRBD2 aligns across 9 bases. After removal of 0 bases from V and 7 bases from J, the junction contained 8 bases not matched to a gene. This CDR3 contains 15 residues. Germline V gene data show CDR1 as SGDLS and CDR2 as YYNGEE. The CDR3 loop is CASSVGTSAGREQYF. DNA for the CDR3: TGTGCCAGCAGCGTAGGGACTAGCGCCGGGCGAGAGCAGTACTTC.

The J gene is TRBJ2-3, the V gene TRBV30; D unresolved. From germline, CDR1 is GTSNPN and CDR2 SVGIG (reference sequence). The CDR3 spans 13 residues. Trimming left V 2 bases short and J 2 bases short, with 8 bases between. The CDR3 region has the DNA TGTGCCTGGAGTTACAGCCACACAGATACGCAGTATTTT. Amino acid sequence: CAWSYSHTDTQYF.